These 17 T cell receptor beta chains share one sample of origin, sequenced in a study of blood T cell repertoires in COVID-19. Generated by immunoSEQ multiplex PCR, the TCRdb table keeps only in-frame clones and is missing some. The sample lists about 80,000 clones; under 80% were seen once. Sequenced: peripheral blood. These receptors all come from a human donor in a cohort sampled during active COVID-19.

The rearrangement uses TRBV2 and TRBJ2-2, with a weak D call TRBD2 (5 bases). Germline V CDR1 and CDR2: SNHLY, FYNNEI. V lost 2 bases to trimming and J lost 1 base, with 20 bases between them. The CDR3 is made up of 19 amino acids. In DNA, the CDR3 is TGTGCCAGCAGTGAATTCTACTTGGAGGTACAGAAGAACACCGGGGAGCTGTTTTTT. This gives the protein CASSEFYLEVQKNTGELFF.

This sequence joins TRBV28 and TRBJ2-3; 9 bases align to TRBD2. Germline V gives CDR1 MDHEN, CDR2 SYDVKM. The CDR3 loop spans 16 amino acids. V lost 3 bases and J lost 2; bases outside the gene matches: 6. In DNA form, the CDR3 reads TGTGCCAGCAGTTTTTCTAGCGGGGCCAACACAGATACGCAGTATTTT. It is translated as CASSFSSGANTDTQYF. Full variable domain (remainder filled in from reference TRBV28 and TRBJ2-3): DVKVTQSSRYLVKRTGEKVFLECVQDMDHENMFWYRQDPGLGLRLIYFSYDVKMKEKGDIPEGYSVSREKKERFSLILESASTNQTSMYLCASSFSSGANTDTQYFGPGTRLTVL.

This clone showed up just once. J is TRBJ1-1 and V is TRBV6-5, with D unresolved. CDR3 length: 13 amino acids. CDR1 is MNHEY and CDR2 is SVGAGI in the germline V gene. With 6 bases removed from V and 1 base from J, the gap between germline ends came to 9 bases. This chain's CDR3 is CASSPGGNTEAFF. In DNA form, the CDR3 reads TGTGCCAGCAGCCCCGGAGGGAACACTGAAGCTTTCTTT.

This rearrangement joins TRBV21-1 to TRBJ1-6. TRBV21-1 is marked as a pseudogene. The CDR3 contains 20 residues. CDR3 sequence reads: CASSKVTTGGSGLGNSPLHF. For the CDR3, the DNA is TGTGCCAGCAGCAAAGTCACAACGGGAGGGTCCGGCTTGGGGAATTCACCCCTCCACTTT.

The genes are TRBV21-1 and TRBJ2-1; the table calls TRBD1, which could not be checked here. TRBV21-1 is designated a pseudogene. The CDR3 runs 15 residues. CDR3 sequence reads: CASSKDGTGGNEQFF. DNA of the CDR3: TGTGCCAGCAGCAAGGACGGGACAGGGGGCAATGAGCAGTTCTTC.

CDR3 bases: TGTGCCAGCAGTTCCCAGCGGGGGTACACAGATACGCAGTATTTT. Protein product: CASSSQRGYTDTQYF. This chain links TRBV28 with TRBJ2-3; TRBD2 aligns across 8 bases. J gave up 2 bases and V 4 bases, and 5 bases lay outside the gene matches. Germline V gene data show CDR1 as MDHEN and CDR2 as SYDVKM. The CDR3 extends over 15 amino acids.

A few counts support this clone. V and J are TRBV27 and TRBJ2-1; 9 bases align to TRBD2. This CDR3 has 16 amino acids. V was pared by 4 bases and J by 3 bases, with 7 bases of the junction left unmatched. Germline CDR1 reads MNHEY; CDR2 reads SMNVEV (reference sequence). The CDR3: CASSSIAGVVYNEQFF. The CDR3 DNA is TGTGCCAGCAGTTCTATAGCGGGAGTGGTCTACAATGAGCAGTTCTTC.

This clone was counted only a few times. The genes are TRBV6-5 and TRBJ2-7; 9 bases map to TRBD1. V was clipped by 6 bases and J by 2 bases; unmatched bases: 8. The length of the CDR3 is 15 residues. Germline values: CDR1 MNHEY, CDR2 SVGAGI. The CDR3 DNA follows: TGTGCCAGCAGCACCCTCGGGACAGGGCCCTACGAGCAGTACTTC. This encodes CASSTLGTGPYEQYF.

The rearrangement joins TRBV6-2 or TRBV6-3 to TRBJ2-1; 11 bases map to TRBD1. The CDR3 extends over 15 amino acids. In germline, CDR1 is MNHEY, CDR2 SVGEGT. Trimming removed 4 bases from V and 7 bases from J; junction bases left unmatched: 6. The CDR3 loop reads CASSSKGTGGNEQFF. In DNA form, the CDR3 reads TGTGCCAGCAGTTCCAAGGGGACAGGGGGAAATGAGCAGTTCTTC.

V gene TRBV6-5 combines with J gene TRBJ1-2; weak D call: TRBD1 (5 bases). This CDR3 has 14 residues. V was trimmed by 0 bases and J by 4 bases, leaving 9 bases between them. Germline CDR1 reads MNHEY; CDR2 reads SVGAGI. CDR3 sequence reads: CASSYSGQGYGYTF. For the CDR3, the DNA is TGTGCCAGCAGTTACTCGGGCCAGGGCTATGGCTACACCTTC.

The V call is TRBV5-1, the J call TRBJ2-6; unclear D gene. The CDR3 length is 19 residues. V gave up 0 bases and J gave up 0 bases, with 16 bases separating them. Per the germline V gene, CDR1 is SGHRS and CDR2 is YFSETQ. The CDR3 spells CASSLAVEETYSGANVLTF. The DNA of the CDR3 is TGCGCCAGCAGCTTGGCCGTAGAGGAGACGTACTCTGGGGCCAACGTCCTGACTTTC.

The chain couples TRBV6-6 to TRBJ2-2; 9 nucleotides match TRBD1. Per germline, CDR1 MNHNY and CDR2 SVGAGI (reference sequence). This CDR3 has 16 residues. The trim removed 6 bases at V and 3 bases at J, leaving 8 bases unmatched. The CDR3 spells CASSYPGQGYTGELFF. The DNA for the CDR3 is TGTGCCAGCAGCTACCCGGGACAGGGCTACACCGGGGAGCTGTTTTTT.

This clone was seen a handful of times. The chain recombines TRBV6-5 with TRBJ2-7, with 7 bases identical to TRBD1. Germline assignment: CDR1 MNHEY and CDR2 SVGAGI. J lost 4 bases, V lost 4 bases, and 7 bases had no gene match. The CDR3 runs 14 residues. For the CDR3, the DNA is TGTGCCAGCAGTTCGTCGACAGGGCGGTACGAGCAGTACTTC. It encodes CASSSSTGRYEQYF.

This clone appeared a few times. The rearrangement uses TRBV4-1 and TRBJ1-1; TRBD1 is a possible D gene (5 bases). Germline V CDR1 and CDR2: MGHRA, YSYEKL. V lost 4 bases, J lost 1 base, and 10 bases lay in between. The CDR3 length is 14 residues. CDR3 nucleotides: TGCGCCAGCAGCCCCCTGACAGAGAACACTGAAGCTTTCTTT. This translates into CASSPLTENTEAFF.

The chain couples TRBV4-1 to TRBJ1-2; D unclear. Germline V lookup: CDR1 MGHRA, CDR2 YSYEKL. V gave up 0 bases and J gave up 4 bases, with 9 bases separating them. The CDR3 has 14 residues. The CDR3 region is CASSQDLGAYGYTF. The CDR3 region has the DNA TGCGCCAGCAGCCAAGATTTGGGCGCCTATGGCTACACCTTC.

The table lists this clone with a few counts. The V gene is TRBV7-7, the J gene TRBJ2-2; 11 bases fit TRBD2. There are 16 residues in the CDR3. With 2 bases clipped from V and 6 bases from J, the junction kept 5 bases outside the gene matches. The germline V gene has CDR1 SSHAT and CDR2 FNYEAQ (reference sequence). CDR3 residues: CASSLLAGGPPGELFF. The CDR3 bases are TGTGCCAGCAGCTTATTAGCGGGAGGGCCTCCCGGGGAGCTGTTTTTT. Drawing the rest from reference TRBV7-7 and TRBJ2-2, the complete variable domain is GAGVSQSPRYKVTKRGQDVTLRCDPISSHATLYWYQQALGQGPEFLTYFNYEAQPDKSGLPSDRFSAERPEGSISTLTIQRTEQRDSAMYRCASSLLAGGPPGELFFGEGSRLTVL.

The CDR3 here is CSVPQGSGIYNEQFF. CDR3 nucleotides: TGCAGCGTACCCCAGGGAAGCGGGATCTACAATGAGCAGTTCTTC. The rearrangement uses TRBV29-1 and TRBJ2-1, with TRBD2 matching over 7 bases. This CDR3 comprises 15 residues. Germline-derived CDR1 and CDR2 are SQVTM and ANQGSEA. V trimming: 6 bases; J trimming: 3 bases; junction bases outside the gene matches: 11.